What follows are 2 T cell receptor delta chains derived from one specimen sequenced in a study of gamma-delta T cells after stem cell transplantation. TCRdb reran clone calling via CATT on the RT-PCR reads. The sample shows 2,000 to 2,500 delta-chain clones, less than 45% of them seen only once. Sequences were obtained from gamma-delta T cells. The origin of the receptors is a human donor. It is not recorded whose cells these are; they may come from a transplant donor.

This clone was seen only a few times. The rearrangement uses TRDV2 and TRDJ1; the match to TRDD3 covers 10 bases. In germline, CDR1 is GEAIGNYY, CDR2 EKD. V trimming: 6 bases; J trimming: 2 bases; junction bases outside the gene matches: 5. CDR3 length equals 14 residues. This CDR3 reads CACYSLGDTDKLIF. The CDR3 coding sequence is TGTGCCTGTTACTCACTGGGGGATACCGATAAACTCATCTTT.

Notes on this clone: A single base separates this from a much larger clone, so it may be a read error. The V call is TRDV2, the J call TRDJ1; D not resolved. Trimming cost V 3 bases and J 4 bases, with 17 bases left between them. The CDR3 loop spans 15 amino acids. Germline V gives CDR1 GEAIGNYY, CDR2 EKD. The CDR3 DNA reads TGTGCCTGTGACGGTATCCCCGAATCGCGCGATAAACTCATCTTT. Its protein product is CACDGIPESRDKLIF.